Listed below are T cell receptor beta chains from one sample, sequenced in a study of T cells after yellow fever vaccination. TCRdb called the 5' RACE reads again in MiXCR, with one record for every CDR3 protein. The table lists approximately 240,000 distinct CDR3 sequences, roughly 4% of them singletons. Source: PBMCs, taken 15 days after the yellow fever booster vaccination. All receptors derive from a man younger than 35 who received the YFV17D yellow fever vaccine. The CDR3 runs from the conserved cysteine through the conserved F or W. The D gene is left open where the match is weak. The size field is filled for only some rows; it gives once, few, many or a size class.

TRBD1,TRBJ2-7,TRBV4-3,many,TGCGCCAGCAGCCAAGATTGGGGACAGGGTCTCGAGCAGTACTTC,CASSQDWGQGLEQYF
TRBD1,TRBJ1-4,TRBV5-1,many,TGCGCCAGCAGCTCGACAGGGTCGCCAAATGAAAAACTGTTTTTT,CASSSTGSPNEKLFF
TRBD2,TRBJ2-1,TRBV20-1,many,TGCAGTGCTAGAGATCCCCGAGGAAGCGGGGACAATGAGCAGTTCTTC,CSARDPRGSGDNEQFF
NA,TRBJ2-1,TRBV5-4,many,TGTGCCAGCGCGGACCTATACAATGAGCAGTTCTTC,CASADLYNEQFF
TRBD1,TRBJ1-2,TRBV5-1,many,TGCGCCAGCAGCTTGCATCCGGGACAGGGAGCCTATGGCTACACCTTC,CASSLHPGQGAYGYTF
NA,TRBJ1-2,TRBV29-1,many,TGCAGCGTTGAAAATAGGAATGGCTACACCTTC,CSVENRNGYTF
NA,TRBJ2-6,TRBV12-3/TRBV12-4,NA,TGTGCCAGCAGTTTGTCTAGCGCCTCCTCTGGGGCCAACGTCCTGACTTTC,CASSLSSASSGANVLTF
NA,TRBJ2-3,TRBV15,many,TGTGCCACCAGCCCCCGTCGGACAACACAGGGCCCAGATACGCAGTATTTT,CATSPRRTTQGPDTQYF
TRBD2,TRBJ2-2,TRBV7-2,many,TGTGCCAGCAGCAGAGTAGGACTAGCGGGGATCGCCGGGGAGCTGTTTTTT,CASSRVGLAGIAGELFF
NA,TRBJ2-3,TRBV20-1,many,TGCAGTGCTAGACAGGGGACAGATACGCAGTATTTT,CSARQGTDTQYF
TRBD1,TRBJ1-2,TRBV20-1,many,TGCAGTGCTAGTTCTCCGGACAGGGTGGAAGGCTACACCTTC,CSASSPDRVEGYTF
TRBD1,TRBJ2-7,TRBV7-6,many,TGTGCCAGCTACAACCCGGGACAGGGGAACGAGCAGTACTTC,CASYNPGQGNEQYF
TRBD1,TRBJ1-1,TRBV7-6,few,TGTGCCAGCAGCTTAGGAGTCCCGGGACAGGGACGAGGAGCTTTCTTT,CASSLGVPGQGRGAFF
NA,TRBJ2-1,TRBV15,many,TGTGCCACCAGCAGAGTCTTAAATGAGCAGTTCTTC,CATSRVLNEQFF
NA,TRBJ2-5,TRBV6-1,many,TGTGCCAGCAGTGAAGTACACAAGCCAGATCAAGAGACCCAGTACTTC,CASSEVHKPDQETQYF
NA,TRBJ1-5,TRBV2,many,TGTGCCAGCAGAGGCCGAGACGGGCCCCAGCATTTT,CASRGRDGPQHF
NA,TRBJ1-1,TRBV2,many,TGTGCCAGCAGTTTTGAGTCCGACACCTTAGCTTTCTTT,CASSFESDTLAFF
TRBD2,TRBJ2-3,TRBV7-9,few,TGTGCCAGCAGCCTGACTAGCGGGGACACCCTCTATACGCAGTATTTT,CASSLTSGDTLYTQYF
TRBD2,TRBJ2-5,TRBV20-1,many,TGCAGTGCGGCCTCGGGAGCGGGGGTACAAGAGACCCAGTACTTC,CSAASGAGVQETQYF
NA,TRBJ1-1,TRBV6-5,many,TGTGCCAGCAGATGGGGAGGGGAACTCGCTGAAGCTTTCTTT,CASRWGGELAEAFF
TRBD1,TRBJ1-2,TRBV10-1,few,TGCGCCAGCAGTGAGACAGGGGGCTATGGCTACACCTTC,CASSETGGYGYTF
NA,TRBJ2-5,TRBV5-1,many,TGCGCCAGCAGCTTTCAATCACATATCCCGGAGACCCAGTACTTC,CASSFQSHIPETQYF
NA,TRBJ2-7,TRBV4-2,many,TGTGCCAGCAGCCCGCGACCGGGACGGGGTGTCGAGCAGTACTTC,CASSPRPGRGVEQYF
NA,TRBJ2-1,TRBV4-3,many,TGCGCCAGCAGCCAAGAGTCCGGGAGCTCCTACAATGAGCAGTTCTTC,CASSQESGSSYNEQFF
NA,TRBJ1-2,TRBV24-1,many,TGTGCCACCAGTGATGTTGACAGATATGGCTACACCTTC,CATSDVDRYGYTF
TRBD1,TRBJ2-1,TRBV20-1,NA,TGCAGTGCTACCCGGGACAGGGGCGATGAGCAGTTCTTC,CSATRDRGDEQFF
NA,TRBJ2-1,TRBV5-1,many,TGCGCCAGCAGCTTAACAGAAAGGGGCACGAATGAGCAGTTCTTC,CASSLTERGTNEQFF
TRBD2,TRBJ2-7,TRBV4-3,many,TGCGCCAGCAGATCGGGACTAGCGACCCACGAGCAGTACTTC,CASRSGLATHEQYF
NA,TRBJ2-5,TRBV5-1,many,TGCGCCAGCAGCTTCAACGGACACAACCAAGAGACCCAGTACTTC,CASSFNGHNQETQYF
NA,TRBJ2-3,TRBV5-4,many,TGTGCCAGCAGCCTACCTCAGGATACGCAGTATTTT,CASSLPQDTQYF
NA,TRBJ2-4,TRBV7-6,many,TGTGCCAGCAGCTTAATCAGCAGGGGTCAGGGTTCAGCCAAAAACATTCAGTACTTC,CASSLISRGQGSAKNIQYF
TRBD1,TRBJ2-1,TRBV5-1,few,TGCGCCAGCAGCTTGGAAGGGACAGGACACAATGAGCAGTTCTTC,CASSLEGTGHNEQFF
TRBD1,TRBJ2-3,TRBV4-3,NA,TGCGCCAGCAGCCGGATGACAGGGTTTGATGATACGCAGTATTTT,CASSRMTGFDDTQYF
TRBD1,TRBJ1-1,TRBV5-1,many,TGCGCCAGCAGCTTGGACGGGACAGGGGCCACTGAAGCTTTCTTT,CASSLDGTGATEAFF
NA,TRBJ1-5,TRBV12-3/TRBV12-4,NA,TGTGCCAGCAGCCCACCTTCCTCTGACAGTTCCCTGCCCCAGCATTTT,CASSPPSSDSSLPQHF
TRBD1,TRBJ2-4,TRBV20-1,many,TGCAGTGCGTTAGGGACAGGCTATGCCAAAAACATTCAGTACTTC,CSALGTGYAKNIQYF
TRBD2,TRBJ2-3,TRBV4-1,many,TGCGCCAGCAGCCAAGAAACTCTAGCGGGGTATAATCCAACAGATACGCAGTATTTT,CASSQETLAGYNPTDTQYF
NA,TRBJ2-1,TRBV29-1,many,TGCAGCGTCAGGACGACCGGCTCCTACAATGAGCAGTTCTTC,CSVRTTGSYNEQFF
NA,TRBJ2-3,TRBV11-1,many,TGTGCCAGCGGTAGCGGCGATACGCAGTATTTT,CASGSGDTQYF
NA,TRBJ1-5,TRBV12-3/TRBV12-4,many,TGTGCCAGCACTTCTGAACCTCAGCCCCAGCATTTT,CASTSEPQPQHF
TRBD2,TRBJ2-3,TRBV18,NA,TGTGCCAGCTCACCACAGGGACTAGCTACAGATACGCAGTATTTT,CASSPQGLATDTQYF
TRBD1,TRBJ2-1,TRBV7-9,many,TGTGCCAGCAGCCGGCCCGGGACAGTTGCCTACAATGAGCAGTTCTTC,CASSRPGTVAYNEQFF
NA,TRBJ1-3,TRBV28,NA,TGTGCCAGCAGTTTACATACAGCGTCCTCTGGAAACACCATATATTTT,CASSLHTASSGNTIYF